The 5 T cell receptor beta chains below were found in one sample sequenced in a study of shared clonotypes between healthy human individuals. Libraries were prepared by immunoSEQ multiplex PCR; TCRdb keeps only in-frame clonotypes and omits some of them. Altogether some 1 million clones are present, approximately 70% being singletons, with the ten largest covering over 1.3%. Sequencing used memory CD4+ T cells sorted from blood. Subset indicated: CD45RA-negative fraction. Receptors originate from a man between 18 and 29 years old in good health.

The rearrangement links TRBV11-2 to TRBJ2-5; TRBD1 matches 8 bases. From germline, CDR1 is SGHAT and CDR2 FQNNGV. The CDR3 has 13 residues. The V gene end was trimmed by 5 bases and the J gene end by 5 bases; junction bases not matched to a gene: 4. The CDR3 DNA reads TGTGCCAGCAGCAGCAGGGGGCGGGAGACCCAGTACTTC. It encodes CASSSRGRETQYF.

The chain links TRBV4-3 to TRBJ2-1; no firm D call. The CDR3 extends over 15 amino acids. CDR1 is LGHNA and CDR2 is YSLEER in the germline V gene. Trimming took off 2 bases at V and 0 bases at J, with 8 bases between the two ends. In DNA form, the CDR3 reads TGCGCCAGCAGCCAAATCCTGTTCTCCTACAATGAGCAGTTCTTC. Amino acids: CASSQILFSYNEQFF.

DNA of the CDR3: TGCGCCAGCAGCCAGACGGACTCTGGGGCCAACGTCCTGACTTTC. Its translation: CASSQTDSGANVLTF. The chain recombines TRBV4-1 with TRBJ2-6; D gene unclear. The CDR3 consists of 15 residues. Per the germline V gene, CDR1 is MGHRA and CDR2 is YSYEKL. V was pared by 3 bases and J by 0 bases, with 6 bases between.

The genes are TRBV9 and TRBJ2-1, with D uncertain. Germline loops: CDR1 SGDLS, CDR2 YYNGEE. The length of the CDR3 is 14 residues. Trimming shortened V by 0 bases and J by 5 bases, and 9 bases separated the two germline ends. This CDR3 reads CASSVVGLHNEQFF. The CDR3 coding sequence is TGTGCCAGCAGCGTAGTCGGGCTTCACAATGAGCAGTTCTTC.

The gene calls are TRBV30 and TRBJ1-6; possible D gene TRBD1, 6 bases. The V and J ends lost 4 bases and 13 bases respectively, with 17 bases between them. Per the germline V gene, CDR1 is GTSNPN and CDR2 is SVGIG (reference sequence). There are 13 residues in the CDR3. CDR3 sequence (DNA): TGTGCCTGGAAAGGAGGGGGGACCTGGCCCCTCCACTTT. Translating gives CAWKGGGTWPLHF.